Listed below are T cell receptor beta chains from one sample, sequenced in a study of T cell repertoires in cytomegalovirus infection. Each CDR3 protein is one row after TCRdb ran MiXCR on the reads. Seen here are 200,000 or so distinct CDR3 sequences, approximately 20% observed once, and the top ten hold roughly 2.9%. Sequenced input: PBMCs. These receptors all stem from a human donor in good health (CMV status not recorded). Some clones in this sample may be carry-over from other donors' samples. Both conserved end residues are part of each CDR3. A D gene is named only where the DNA matches it firmly. Clone size is shown for a subset of rows, as once, few, many or a class of expanded clone.

CDR3	DNA	V	J	length	size	D
CAIGGQSNEQYF	TGTGCCATCGGGGGACAGAGTAACGAGCAGTACTTC	TRBV10-3	TRBJ2-7	12	once	TRBD1
CASSIAGQPFNSPLHF	TGTGCCAGCAGTATCGCGGGACAGCCATTTAATTCACCCCTCCACTTT	TRBV6-5	TRBJ1-6	16	NA	TRBD1
CASRTSGGPTTQYF	TGTGCCAGCAGAACCTCGGGGGGGCCGACAACGCAGTATTTT	TRBV12-3/TRBV12-4	TRBJ2-3	14	NA	TRBD2
CASSPSAGTSTDTQYF	TGTGCCAGCAGCCCGTCCGCGGGGACTAGCACAGATACGCAGTATTTT	TRBV11-2	TRBJ2-3	16	NA	NA
CASNQQMSSGNTIYF	TGTGCCAGCAACCAACAGATGTCCTCTGGAAACACCATATATTTT	TRBV28	TRBJ1-3	15	NA	NA
CASSWTGLGDTEAFF	TGTGCCAGTAGTTGGACAGGGCTAGGGGACACTGAAGCTTTCTTT	TRBV19	TRBJ1-1	15	many	TRBD1
CSAKQYQETQYF	TGCAGTGCTAAGCAATACCAAGAGACCCAGTACTTC	TRBV20-1	TRBJ2-5	12	NA	NA
CASSPLQGFGYTF	TGTGCCAGCAGCCCATTACAGGGATTTGGCTACACCTTC	TRBV3-1	TRBJ1-2	13	many	NA
CSARTGTASSYNSPLHF	TGCAGTGCTAGAACCGGGACAGCGAGCTCCTATAATTCACCCCTCCACTTT	TRBV20-1	TRBJ1-6	17	NA	TRBD1
CASSLLSGANSPLHF	TGTGCCAGCAGTTTATTATCGGGGGCCAATTCACCCCTCCACTTT	TRBV27	TRBJ1-6	15	few	NA
CASSEDSMNTEAFF	TGTGCCAGCAGTGAGGACAGCATGAACACTGAAGCTTTCTTT	TRBV25-1	TRBJ1-1	14	few	NA
CASSLDPSRELFF	TGTGCCAGCAGCTTAGATCCTAGCCGGGAGCTGTTTTTT	TRBV11-3	TRBJ2-2	13	NA	NA
CASSPEGVQPQHF	TGTGCCAGCAGCCCAGAAGGTGTTCAGCCCCAGCATTTT	TRBV7-4	TRBJ1-5	13	NA	NA
CASSSGGGYAVF	TGTGCCAGCAGCTCGGGGGGGGGGTACGCAGTATTT	TRBV7-2	TRBJ2-3	12	NA	TRBD2
CASSVGPSYEQYF	TGTGCCAGCAGCGTAGGGCCCTCCTACGAGCAGTACTTC	TRBV9	TRBJ2-7	13	few	NA
CASSQGTGNGEKLFF	TGTGCCAGCTCACAGGGGACAGGAAACGGCGAAAAACTGTTTTTT	TRBV18	TRBJ1-4	15	NA	TRBD1
CASSQDKAYEQYF	TGTGCCAGCAGCCAAGATAAAGCTTACGAGCAGTACTTC	TRBV3-1	TRBJ2-7	13	few	NA
CASSILQNTEAFF	TGTGCCAGTAGTATACTGCAGAACACTGAAGCTTTCTTT	TRBV19	TRBJ1-1	13	few	NA
CASSFGGGQPQHF	TGTGCCAGCAGTTTTGGGGGTGGTCAGCCCCAGCATTTT	TRBV12-3/TRBV12-4	TRBJ1-5	13	NA	NA
CSVRTGVVSGELFF	TGCAGCGTCCGGACAGGGGTCGTCTCCGGGGAGCTGTTTTTT	TRBV29-1	TRBJ2-2	14	NA	TRBD1
CASSTRQGAPEAFF	TGTGCCAGCAGCACCCGACAGGGGGCCCCTGAAGCTTTCTTT	TRBV12-3/TRBV12-4	TRBJ1-1	14	few	TRBD1
CASSFRPPRWDRRTSGYDNEQFF	TGTGCCAGCAGCTTTAGGCCCCCCCGGTGGGACAGGAGGACTAGCGGTTATGACAATGAGCAGTTCTTC	TRBV7-8	TRBJ2-1	23	many	TRBD2
CSANQGVNTEAFF	TGCAGTGCTAATCAGGGGGTGAACACTGAAGCTTTCTTT	TRBV20-1	TRBJ1-1	13	few	TRBD1
CASSRGQARSTEAFF	TGTGCCAGCAGCCGGGGACAGGCGAGGAGCACTGAAGCTTTCTTT	TRBV12-3/TRBV12-4	TRBJ1-1	15	many	TRBD1
CASSPTGAWNYGYTF	TGTGCCAGCAGCCCTACGGGGGCATGGAACTATGGCTACACCTTC	TRBV9	TRBJ1-2	15	few	NA
CSALTGTNEKLFF	TGCAGCGCCCTCACAGGAACTAATGAAAAACTGTTTTTT	TRBV29-1	TRBJ1-4	13	NA	NA
CASSSTGKNTEAFF	TGTGCCAGCAGTTCGACAGGGAAGAACACTGAAGCTTTCTTT	TRBV28	TRBJ1-1	14	many	TRBD1
CASGSQGIEQFF	TGCGCCAGCGGGTCACAGGGTATTGAGCAGTTCTTC	TRBV5-1	TRBJ2-1	12	NA	NA
CASSLYNQPQHF	TGTGCCAGCAGCCTGTACAATCAGCCCCAGCATTTT	TRBV28	TRBJ1-5	12	NA	NA
CASSLTSGSTDTQYF	TGTGCCAGCAGTTTGACTAGCGGGAGCACAGATACGCAGTATTTT	TRBV27	TRBJ2-3	15	medium-sized	TRBD2
CASSDRGLGANVLTF	TGTGCCAGCAGCGACAGGGGGCTTGGGGCCAACGTCCTGACTTTC	TRBV12-3/TRBV12-4	TRBJ2-6	15	many	TRBD1
CASSIDRGRQPQHF	TGTGCCAGTAGTATAGACAGGGGTAGACAGCCCCAGCATTTT	TRBV19	TRBJ1-5	14	NA	NA
CASSLGKGPYNEQFF	TGTGCCAGCAGCTTAGGTAAGGGGCCCTACAATGAGCAGTTCTTC	TRBV5-6	TRBJ2-1	15	NA	NA
CASRIAGAYEQYF	TGTGCCAGCAGGATAGCGGGAGCCTACGAGCAGTACTTC	TRBV7-2	TRBJ2-7	13	many	TRBD2
CASRRRQGGQAYEQYF	TGTGCCAGCAGGCGCAGGCAGGGGGGGCAAGCCTACGAGCAGTACTTC	TRBV28	TRBJ2-7	16	NA	NA
CASRKTGTNGYTF	TGTGCCAGCAGGAAGACAGGGACCAATGGCTACACCTTC	TRBV12-3/TRBV12-4	TRBJ1-2	13	NA	TRBD1
CASSPLAGPRNEQFF	TGTGCCAGTAGCCCCCTAGCGGGACCTAGGAATGAGCAGTTCTTC	TRBV19	TRBJ2-1	15	NA	TRBD2